Each of the 20 T cell receptor beta chains below was sequenced from the same sample in a study of identical twins. MiXCR was run by TCRdb on the 5' RACE reads, yielding one entry per CDR3 protein. The sample lists 450,000 to 500,000 distinct CDR3 sequences, about 13% seen once, with more than 0.8% in the top ten. The data also belong to a second study, concerning yellow fever vaccine responses in identical twins.

The sequenced sample consisted of CD4+ T cells sorted from blood. These receptors originate from a young woman in good health.

The table lists this clonotype with a few counts. The chain combines TRBV20-1 with TRBJ2-7; tentatively, D is TRBD1 (6 bases). The germline V gene has CDR1 DFQATT and CDR2 SNEGSKA (reference sequence). The germline V and J ends were trimmed by 6 bases and 1 base, with 19 bases remaining between them. The CDR3 covers 15 residues. CDR3 residues: CSASNRERVSYEQYF. The CDR3 DNA follows: TGCAGTGCCAGTAACAGGGAGCGAGTGTCCTACGAGCAGTACTTC.

The chain couples TRBV6-1 to TRBJ2-2, with 8 positions matching TRBD1. The CDR3 loop spans 14 amino acids. CDR1 MNHNS and CDR2 SASEGT come from the germline V gene. V shed 10 bases, J shed 7 bases, and the junction held 11 bases outside the gene matches. The CDR3 region has the DNA TGTGCCACCGAGACAGGGGTTCGTGGCGGGGAGCTGTTTTTT. Protein sequence: CATETGVRGGELFF.

The V and J genes are TRBV12-3 or TRBV12-4 and TRBJ2-5, with 11 bases identical to TRBD2. J gave up 3 bases and V 6 bases, and 6 bases lay outside the gene matches. The CDR3 covers 15 residues. The CDR3 DNA reads as TGTGCCAGCAGGTCCGCTAGCGGGAGGAAAGAGACCCAGTACTTC. Its translation: CASRSASGRKETQYF.

Only a few counts were recorded for this clonotype. The chain recombines TRBV7-9 with TRBJ2-2; 8 nucleotides agree with TRBD1. Germline V CDR1 and CDR2: SEHNR, FQNEAQ (reference sequence). CDR3 size: 15 residues. Losses at the gene ends were 1 base for V and 7 bases for J; bases not matched to a gene: 5. The CDR3: CASSLGQGFDGELFF. Written as DNA, the CDR3 is TGTGCCAGCAGCTTAGGACAGGGGTTCGACGGGGAGCTGTTTTTT.

This chain joins TRBV28 and TRBJ2-3; possibly TRBD1 for D (5 bases). V lost 3 bases and J lost 2, with 12 bases in between. This CDR3 is 15 amino acids long. The germline V gene encodes CDR1 MDHEN and CDR2 SYDVKM. The DNA of the CDR3 is TGTGCCAGCAGTTTCATAATACAGGCCACAGATACGCAGTATTTT. This translates into CASSFIIQATDTQYF.

This chain connects TRBV2 to TRBJ2-7; unclear D gene. The germline V gene encodes CDR1 SNHLY and CDR2 FYNNEI. The CDR3 consists of 12 residues. Deletions cut 9 bases from V and 0 bases from J, with 9 bases between. This CDR3 is CASSTASYEQYF. The CDR3 DNA is TGTGCCAGTTCGACGGCCTCCTACGAGCAGTACTTC.

The chain is built from TRBV6-5 and TRBJ2-7, with 11 bases fitting TRBD1. CDR3 length: 16 residues. Germline V gene data show CDR1 as MNHEY and CDR2 as SVGAGI. V lost 0 bases to trimming and J lost 4 bases; unmatched junction nucleotides: 5. CDR3 DNA sequence: TGTGCCAGCAGTTACTCCGGACAGGGGGCGAAATACGAGCAGTACTTC. This gives the protein CASSYSGQGAKYEQYF.

The chain employs TRBV12-3 or TRBV12-4 and TRBJ2-1; TRBD2 matches at 12 bases. The CDR3 is 14 residues long. V lost 7 bases and J lost 9; bases outside the gene matches: 7. CDR3 nucleotides: TGTGCCAGCAATAGGCTAGCGGGAGGGGGTGAGCAGTTCTTC. As protein: CASNRLAGGGEQFF.

This clonotype was observed a few times. V usage is TRBV20-1 and J usage is TRBJ2-3; D may correspond to TRBD1 or TRBD2 (5 bases each). Trimming pared 3 bases from V and 0 bases from J, leaving 7 bases between. This CDR3 comprises 13 residues. The V gene's germline CDR1 is DFQATT and CDR2 SNEGSKA (reference sequence). CDR3 region: CSARGRSTDTQYF. CDR3 DNA: TGCAGTGCTAGGGGACGGAGCACAGATACGCAGTATTTT.

This clonotype has just a few counts. This chain connects TRBV7-9 to TRBJ1-6; tentative D call: TRBD1 (5 bases). CDR1 and CDR2 (germline): SEHNR, FQNEAQ (reference sequence). Trimming took off 1 base at V and 14 bases at J, with 9 bases between the two ends. The CDR3 runs 12 residues. CDR3 loop: CASSLEGRTLHF. The CDR3 DNA sequence: TGTGCCAGCAGCTTAGAGGGGAGAACCCTCCACTTT.

V gene TRBV11-3 combines with J gene TRBJ2-5; possible D gene TRBD2, 7 bases. This CDR3 has 15 residues. Germline V gene data show CDR1 as SGHNT and CDR2 as YENEEA. V was pared by 6 bases and J by 5 bases, with 19 bases between. The CDR3 here is CASRLGSGGQETQYF. The CDR3 DNA is TGTGCCAGCAGGCTGGGGTCGGGGGGCCAGGAGACCCAGTACTTC.

The chain couples TRBV12-3 or TRBV12-4 to TRBJ1-1, with a possible D match to TRBD1 (5 bases). This CDR3 region has 16 residues. V was clipped by 5 bases and J by 0 bases, with 16 bases between them. The CDR3 loop is CASSTRDRPMNTEAFF. CDR3 in DNA: TGTGCCAGCAGTACCAGAGACAGACCCATGAACACTGAAGCTTTCTTT.

V and J are TRBV20-1 and TRBJ2-3, with D possibly being TRBD2 (5 bases). V lost 6 bases to trimming and J lost 4 bases, with 17 bases between them. Germline-derived CDR1 and CDR2 are DFQATT and SNEGSKA (reference sequence). The CDR3 is made up of 14 amino acids. The DNA for the CDR3 is TGCAGTGCCGAAACTAGTTTTCGTTCAGATACGCAGTATTTT. Translation: CSAETSFRSDTQYF.

The chain joins TRBV5-5 to TRBJ2-6; D gene unclear. Trimming shortened V by 2 bases and J by 0 bases, and 6 bases separated the two germline ends. This CDR3 contains 15 residues. Germline V lookup: CDR1 SGHKS, CDR2 YYEKEE (reference sequence). CDR3 in amino acids: CASSLLRSGANVLTF. The CDR3 DNA reads as TGTGCCAGCAGCTTACTACGCTCTGGGGCCAACGTCCTGACTTTC. The full variable domain, its missing parts supplied by reference TRBV5-5 and TRBJ2-6, is DAGVTQSPTHLIKTRGQQVTLRCSPISGHKSVSWYQQVLGQGPQFIFQYYEKEERGRGNFPDRFSARQFPNYSSELNVNALLLGDSALYLCASSLLRSGANVLTFGAGSRLTVL.

This clonotype showed up just a few times. In DNA form, the CDR3 reads TGTGCCAGCAGCTTACAGGAGGGCGGGGAGCTGTTTTTT. Translated: CASSLQEGGELFF. The chain is built from TRBV7-3 and TRBJ2-2, with D possibly being TRBD2 (6 bases). CDR1 and CDR2 (germline): SGHTA, FQGTGA. This CDR3 contains 13 residues. V gave up 2 bases and J gave up 7 bases, with 8 bases separating them.

This clonotype was seen a few times. DNA of the CDR3: TGTGCCAGCAGCCCGACAGGGCTAGAGGGCTACACCTTC. This sequence encodes CASSPTGLEGYTF. The V gene is TRBV7-2, the J gene TRBJ1-2, with 7 bases that match TRBD1. The V gene end was trimmed by 5 bases and the J gene end by 8 bases; junction bases not matched to a gene: 8. The germline gives CDR1 SGHTA, CDR2 FQGNSA. There are 13 residues in the CDR3.

This clonotype was counted between two and nine times. CDR3 protein: CATSDPRLVSNEQFF. The CDR3 nucleotides are TGTGCCACCAGTGATCCGCGACTAGTATCCAATGAGCAGTTCTTC. The chain carries TRBV24-1 and TRBJ2-1; possible D gene TRBD2, 6 bases. CDR1 KGHDR and CDR2 SFDVKD come from the germline V gene. This CDR3 is built from 15 residues. V was pared by 3 bases and J by 6 bases, with 14 bases between.

This clonotype was seen a handful of times. The chain employs TRBV5-1 and TRBJ2-1, with 9 bases matching TRBD1. J lost 4 bases, V lost 6 bases, and 14 bases had no gene match. The CDR3 consists of 17 residues. Germline V gene lookup returns CDR1 SGHRS and CDR2 YFSETQ. CDR3 sequence (DNA): TGCGCCAGCACTTCTTCCTCCGGGACAGGGTTGTACAATGAGCAGTTCTTC. Translated: CASTSSSGTGLYNEQFF.

Regarding this clonotype: Germline is not matched at one junction end, which may reflect a read error. The V and J genes are TRBV20-1 and TRBJ1-1, with D tentatively TRBD1 (5 bases). The CDR3 extends over 13 amino acids. In germline, CDR1 is DFQATT, CDR2 SNEGSKA (reference sequence). CDR3 bases: TGCAGTGCTAGAGACAGGGTGAAGACTGAAGCTTTCTTT. It codes for CSARDRVKTEAFF.

This clonotype was found a few times. The V and J genes are TRBV12-3 or TRBV12-4 and TRBJ1-2, with a weak D call TRBD1 (6 bases). This CDR3 is 13 amino acids long. Trimming cost V 8 bases and J 0 bases, with 10 bases left between them. The CDR3 sequence: CASRQDSNYGYTF. Written as DNA, the CDR3 is TGTGCCAGCCGACAGGACTCTAACTATGGCTACACCTTC.